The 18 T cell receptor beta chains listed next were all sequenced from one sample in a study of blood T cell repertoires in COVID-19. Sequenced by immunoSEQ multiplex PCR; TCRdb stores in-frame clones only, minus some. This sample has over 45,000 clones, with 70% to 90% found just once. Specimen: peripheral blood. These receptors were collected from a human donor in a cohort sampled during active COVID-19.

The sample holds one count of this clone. The CDR3 bases are TGCGCCAGCAGCTTGGAAATAGGCGGGAGAGTCTCCTACGAGCAGTACTTC. This encodes CASSLEIGGRVSYEQYF. The rearrangement joins TRBV5-1 to TRBJ2-7; 7 bases align to TRBD2. Germline values: CDR1 SGHRS, CDR2 YFSETQ. The trim removed 0 bases at V and 0 bases at J, leaving 9 bases unmatched. The CDR3 totals 17 residues.

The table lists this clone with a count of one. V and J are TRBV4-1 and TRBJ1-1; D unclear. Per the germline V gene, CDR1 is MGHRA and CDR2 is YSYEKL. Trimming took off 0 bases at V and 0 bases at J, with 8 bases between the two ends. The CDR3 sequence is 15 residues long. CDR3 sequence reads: CASSQDHQMNTEAFF. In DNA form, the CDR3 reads TGCGCCAGCAGCCAAGACCATCAGATGAACACTGAAGCTTTCTTT.

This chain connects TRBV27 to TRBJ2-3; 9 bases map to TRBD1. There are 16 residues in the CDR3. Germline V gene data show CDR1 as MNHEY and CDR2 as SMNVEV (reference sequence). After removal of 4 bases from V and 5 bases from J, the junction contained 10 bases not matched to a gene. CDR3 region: CASSSTTGGWGDTQYF. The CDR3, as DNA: TGTGCCAGCAGTTCGACAACAGGGGGCTGGGGAGATACGCAGTATTTT.

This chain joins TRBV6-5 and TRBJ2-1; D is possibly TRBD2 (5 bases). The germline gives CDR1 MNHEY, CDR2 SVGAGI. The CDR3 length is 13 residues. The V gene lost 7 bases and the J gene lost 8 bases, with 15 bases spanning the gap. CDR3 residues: CASTGFGSDEQFF. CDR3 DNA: TGTGCCAGCACCGGATTTGGGAGCGATGAGCAGTTCTTC.

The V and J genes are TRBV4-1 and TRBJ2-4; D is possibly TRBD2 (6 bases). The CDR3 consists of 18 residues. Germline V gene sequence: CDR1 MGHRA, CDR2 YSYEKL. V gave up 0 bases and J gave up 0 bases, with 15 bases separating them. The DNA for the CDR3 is TGCGCCAGCAGCCAAGATAGGGGCGGGGTCCTAGCCAAAAACATTCAGTACTTC. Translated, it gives CASSQDRGGVLAKNIQYF.

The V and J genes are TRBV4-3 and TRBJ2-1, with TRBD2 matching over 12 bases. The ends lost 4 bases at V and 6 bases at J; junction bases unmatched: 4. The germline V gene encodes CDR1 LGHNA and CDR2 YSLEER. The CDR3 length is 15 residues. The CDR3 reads CASSRGTSGPNEQFF. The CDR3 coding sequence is TGCGCCAGCAGCCGAGGGACTAGCGGGCCCAATGAGCAGTTCTTC.

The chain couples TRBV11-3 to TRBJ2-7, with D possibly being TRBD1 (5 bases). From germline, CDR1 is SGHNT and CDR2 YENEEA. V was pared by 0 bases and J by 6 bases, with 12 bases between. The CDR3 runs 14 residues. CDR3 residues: CASSLDWQGGEQYF. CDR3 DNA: TGTGCCAGCAGCTTAGACTGGCAGGGTGGCGAGCAGTACTTC.

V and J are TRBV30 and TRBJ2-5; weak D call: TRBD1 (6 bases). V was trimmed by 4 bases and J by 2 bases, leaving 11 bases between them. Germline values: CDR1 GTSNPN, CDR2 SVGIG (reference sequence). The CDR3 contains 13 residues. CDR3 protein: CAWTGQLQETQYF. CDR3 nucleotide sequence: TGTGCCTGGACTGGACAGCTACAAGAGACCCAGTACTTC.

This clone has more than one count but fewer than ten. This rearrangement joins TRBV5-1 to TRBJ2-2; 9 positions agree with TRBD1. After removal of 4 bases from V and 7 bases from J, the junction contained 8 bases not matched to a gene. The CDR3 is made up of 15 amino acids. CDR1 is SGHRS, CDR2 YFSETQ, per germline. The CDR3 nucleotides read TGCGCCAGCAGCAATCGGACAGGGGCTATCGGGGAGCTGTTTTTT. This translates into CASSNRTGAIGELFF.

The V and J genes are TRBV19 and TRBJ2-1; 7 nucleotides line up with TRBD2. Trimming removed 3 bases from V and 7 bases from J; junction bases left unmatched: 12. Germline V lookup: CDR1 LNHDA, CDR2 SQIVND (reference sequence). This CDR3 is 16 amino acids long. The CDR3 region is CASSIGGGRFLNEQFF. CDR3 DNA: TGTGCCAGTAGTATTGGGGGAGGGCGATTTTTGAATGAGCAGTTCTTC.

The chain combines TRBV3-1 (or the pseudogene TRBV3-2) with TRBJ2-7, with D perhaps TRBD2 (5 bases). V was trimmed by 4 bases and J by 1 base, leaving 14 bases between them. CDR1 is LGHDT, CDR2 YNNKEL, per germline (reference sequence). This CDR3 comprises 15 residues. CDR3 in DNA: TGTGCCAGCAGCCCGGACTTCGGGCGGTCCTACGAGCAGTACTTC. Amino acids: CASSPDFGRSYEQYF.

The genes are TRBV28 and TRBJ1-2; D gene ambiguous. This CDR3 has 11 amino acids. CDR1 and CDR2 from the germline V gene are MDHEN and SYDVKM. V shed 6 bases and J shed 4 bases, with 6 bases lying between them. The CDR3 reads CASSLFYGYTF. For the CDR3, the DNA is TGTGCCAGCAGCCTATTCTATGGCTACACCTTC.

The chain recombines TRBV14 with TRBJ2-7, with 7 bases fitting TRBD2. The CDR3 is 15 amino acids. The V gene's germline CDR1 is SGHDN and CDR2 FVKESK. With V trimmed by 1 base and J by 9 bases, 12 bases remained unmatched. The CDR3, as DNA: TGTGCCAGCAGCCAAGGGGGAGGGATCACTACGAGGCAGTACTTC. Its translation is CASSQGGGITTRQYF.

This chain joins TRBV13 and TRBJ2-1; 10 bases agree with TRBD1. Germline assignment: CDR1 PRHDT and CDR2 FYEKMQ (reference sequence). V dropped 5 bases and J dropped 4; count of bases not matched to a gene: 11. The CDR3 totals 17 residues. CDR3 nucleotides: TGTGCCAGCAGCCCATCACCCGGGACAGGGGATTACAATGAGCAGTTCTTC. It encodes CASSPSPGTGDYNEQFF.

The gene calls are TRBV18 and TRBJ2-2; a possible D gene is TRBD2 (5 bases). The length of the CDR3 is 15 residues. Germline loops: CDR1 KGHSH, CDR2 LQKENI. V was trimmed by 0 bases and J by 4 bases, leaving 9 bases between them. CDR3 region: CASSPPSVGTGELFF. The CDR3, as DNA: TGTGCCAGCTCACCACCTAGCGTTGGCACCGGGGAGCTGTTTTTT.

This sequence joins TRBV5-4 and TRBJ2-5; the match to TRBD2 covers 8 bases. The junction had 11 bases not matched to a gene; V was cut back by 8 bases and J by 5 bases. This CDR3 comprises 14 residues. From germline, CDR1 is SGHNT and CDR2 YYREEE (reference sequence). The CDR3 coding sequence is TGTGCCAGTTCGATCCGAGCGGGAGTGGAGACCCAGTACTTC. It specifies CASSIRAGVETQYF.

The CDR3 is CASVAAQGTGELFF. DNA of the CDR3: TGTGCCAGCGTAGCGGCGCAGGGAACCGGGGAGCTGTTTTTT. The chain links TRBV6-5 to TRBJ2-2; D is possibly TRBD2 (6 bases). Trimming removed 8 bases at V and 5 bases at J, with 15 bases between. The CDR3 totals 14 residues. In germline, CDR1 is MNHEY, CDR2 SVGAGI.

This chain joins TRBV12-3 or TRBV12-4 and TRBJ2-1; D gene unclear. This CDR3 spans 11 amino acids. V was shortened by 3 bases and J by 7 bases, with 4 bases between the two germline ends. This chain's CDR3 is CASSFGNEQFF. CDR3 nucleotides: TGTGCCAGCAGTTTCGGGAATGAGCAGTTCTTC.